A selection of T cell receptor beta chains follows, all from one sample in a study of blood T cell repertoires in COVID-19. Assay: immunoSEQ multiplex PCR; the TCRdb copy retains only in-frame clones and omits some. This sample has 300,000 to 350,000 clones, with 87% found just once. The sample was PBMCs or T cells enriched from blood (not recorded which). The source of these receptors is a woman aged 18-30 years who had recovered from COVID-19. Both conserved end residues are part of each CDR3. The order of the fields is D gene, clone size, V gene, J gene, CDR3 DNA, CDR3 protein. A D gene is named only where the DNA matches it firmly. Not all rows give a size; the values are once, few, many and, for expanded clones, a class.

>-|-|TRBV7-2|TRBJ2-3
TGTGCCAGCAGCCCCTCCCCAGATACGCAGTATTTT
CASSPSPDTQYF
>-|-|TRBV7-7|TRBJ1-3
TGTGCCAGCAGCGCGGGACTTTCACCCGCGGGGAACACCATATATTTT
CASSAGLSPAGNTIYF
>-|-|TRBV19|TRBJ1-2
TGTGCCAGTAGTATAGATCACGGGGGGAGCAACTATGGCTACACCTTC
CASSIDHGGSNYGYTF
>-|-|TRBV28|TRBJ1-2
TGTGCCAGCAGTTTCTCAGGCAACTTATATGGCTACACCTTC
CASSFSGNLYGYTF
>-|-|TRBV7-2|TRBJ2-3
TGTGCCAGCAGCTTCCGGACTGGGGGCCCAGATACGCAGTATTTT
CASSFRTGGPDTQYF
>-|-|TRBV12-3/TRBV12-4|TRBJ2-6
TGTGCCAGCAGACTCCGACAGGAGGCCCTGACTTTC
CASRLRQEALTF
>-|-|TRBV27|TRBJ1-2
TGTGCCAGCAGTTCACCGGCCCCGGGTAACTATGGCTACACCTTC
CASSSPAPGNYGYTF
>-|-|TRBV6-5|TRBJ2-3
TGTGCCTGCCAAGGAGCTAGCACAGATACGCAGTATTTT
CACQGASTDTQYF
>TRBD1|-|TRBV7-2|TRBJ1-2
TGTGCCAGCAGCTTACGAGGAGGGACAGCAGCGGGCTATGGCTACACCTTC
CASSLRGGTAAGYGYTF
>-|-|TRBV27|TRBJ1-2
TGTGCCAGCAGTTTACACAGAAAATCGGATGGCTACACCTTC
CASSLHRKSDGYTF
>TRBD1|-|TRBV18|TRBJ2-7
TGTGCCAGCTCACCCAATCAAGGGACAGGGAAATCCGAGCAGTACTTC
CASSPNQGTGKSEQYF
>TRBD2|-|TRBV7-6|TRBJ2-1
TGTGCCAGCAGCACCCCTGGCGGGGGGATCAATGAGCAGTTCTTC
CASSTPGGGINEQFF
>TRBD1|-|TRBV5-4|TRBJ2-1
TGTGCCAGCAGCACGAAAACAGGGGGCTCCTACAATGAGCAGTTCTTC
CASSTKTGGSYNEQFF
>-|-|TRBV18|TRBJ1-1
TGTGCCAGCTCATCCCAGGCGATGAACACTGAAGCTTTCTTT
CASSSQAMNTEAFF
>-|-|TRBV12-3/TRBV12-4|TRBJ1-5
TGTGCCAGCAGTTTAGCGGGGGCCCCCCAGCATTTT
CASSLAGAPQHF
>TRBD1|-|TRBV7-6|TRBJ2-6
TGTGCCAGCAGCTTACGGACAGGGAGCTGGACTGGGGCCAACGTCCTGACTTTC
CASSLRTGSWTGANVLTF
>TRBD1|-|TRBV20-1|TRBJ1-6
TGCAGTGCTAGTTGGTCACAGGGGAGTTCCCCCCTCCACTTT
CSASWSQGSSPLHF
>-|-|TRBV7-6|TRBJ2-1
TGTGCCAGCAGCTTGTCAGGGTATGCCAATGAGCAGTTCTTC
CASSLSGYANEQFF
>TRBD1|-|TRBV30|TRBJ1-6
TGTGCCTGGAGTGGACAGGGAGGCAATTCACCCCTCCACTTT
CAWSGQGGNSPLHF
>TRBD1|few|TRBV19|TRBJ1-4
TGTGCCAGTAGTTCCGGGACAGGGACAGGTGGTGAAAAACTGTTTTTT
CASSSGTGTGGEKLFF
>TRBD1|-|TRBV27|TRBJ1-2
TGTGCCAGCAGTTGGACGGGACAGGGTCGTTATGGCTACACCTTC
CASSWTGQGRYGYTF
>TRBD2|-|TRBV5-6|TRBJ2-7
TGTGCCAGCAGCCCCCTGGGCGGGGGGGCCTACGAGCAGTACTTC
CASSPLGGGAYEQYF
>TRBD2|-|TRBV7-9|TRBJ2-1
TGTGCCAGCATCTCCCGGGGAGGGGACTCGGAGTTCTTC
CASISRGGDSEFF
>TRBD1|once|TRBV6-2/TRBV6-3|TRBJ1-2
TGTGCCAGCAGTTATAAGGATAGGGGGCGCAGATATGGCTACACCTTC
CASSYKDRGRRYGYTF
>TRBD2|-|TRBV15|TRBJ2-7
TGTGCCACCAGCAGAGCTGGACTAGCGGGGGAGCAGTACTTC
CATSRAGLAGEQYF
>-|-|TRBV5-6|TRBJ2-7
TGTGCCAGCAGCTTAAGGAAGGGGGTAGAGCAGTACTTC
CASSLRKGVEQYF
>TRBD1|-|TRBV7-6|TRBJ1-5
TGTGCCAGCAGCTCAGGACAGGGTAGGCGCAATCAGCCCCAGCATTTT
CASSSGQGRRNQPQHF
>-|-|TRBV27|TRBJ2-5
TGTGCCAGCAGTTTATTTTCCGGGGAAGAGACCCAGTACTTC
CASSLFSGEETQYF
>-|-|TRBV5-1|TRBJ1-5
TGCGCCAGCAGCTTGGCAGGGCAGAGCTATCAGCCCCAGCATTTT
CASSLAGQSYQPQHF
>TRBD2|once|TRBV6-4|TRBJ2-1
TGTGCCAGCAGTGAAGGCGGGAGGGCCTTTCGAGAGCAGTTCTTC
CASSEGGRAFREQFF
>-|-|TRBV6-5|TRBJ2-7
TGTGCCAGCGGGCTTCTCTACGAGCAGTACTTC
CASGLLYEQYF
>-|-|TRBV19|TRBJ2-3
TGTGCCAGTACCGGACTTAGCCGAGATACGCAGTATTTT
CASTGLSRDTQYF
>-|few|TRBV11-2|TRBJ1-4
TGTGCCAGCAGCTTAATTCCCCGAGGGGGTCGTAATGAAAAACTGTTTTTT
CASSLIPRGGRNEKLFF
>-|-|TRBV9|TRBJ1-5
TGTGCCAGCAGCGAGGGGGACGGAGCTTATGGTCAGCCCCAGCATTTT
CASSEGDGAYGQPQHF
>-|-|TRBV18|TRBJ2-3
TGTGCCAGCTCACTCCCGGTCGGGGGATTCACAGATACGCAGTATTTT
CASSLPVGGFTDTQYF
>-|-|TRBV5-1|TRBJ1-2
TGCGCCAGCAGCTTGGGACAGTTAAATGGCTACACCTTC
CASSLGQLNGYTF
>-|-|TRBV19|TRBJ1-5
TGTGCCAGTAGTGTTACAGGGAATCAGCCCCAGCATTTT
CASSVTGNQPQHF
>-|many|TRBV6-5|TRBJ2-1
TGTGCCAGCCGGGGGGCAAGCTCCTACAATGAGCAGTTCTTC
CASRGASSYNEQFF
>TRBD2|-|TRBV7-2|TRBJ2-7
TGTGCCAGCAGCTTAGTGGGGGGACTAGCGGGATCCTACGAGCAGTACTTC
CASSLVGGLAGSYEQYF
>TRBD2|-|TRBV19|TRBJ2-6
TGTGCCAGCAAGCTGCTAGCGGGGCTCCCTGGGGCCAACGTCCTGACTTTC
CASKLLAGLPGANVLTF
>-|once|TRBV10-3|TRBJ1-1
TGTGCCATCAGGGGGGCCGGACAGATAAGTGAAGCTTTCTTT
CAIRGAGQISEAFF
>TRBD1|-|TRBV7-9|TRBJ1-2
TGTGCCAGCAGCGAGACTGGGACAGGACAAACAACTAACTATGGCTACACCTTC
CASSETGTGQTTNYGYTF
>-|-|TRBV21-1|TRBJ1-5
TGTGCCAGCAGCACCCCCGGCCCGCGGAATCAGCCCCAGCATTTT
CASSTPGPRNQPQHF
>-|-|TRBV20-1|TRBJ2-1
TGCACCCGGAAGACTAACAATGAGCAGTTCTTC
CTRKTNNEQFF
>TRBD1|-|TRBV25-1|TRBJ1-4
TGTGCCAGCAGTGACTACAGGGGGTTCACTAATGAAAAACTGTTTTTT
CASSDYRGFTNEKLFF
>TRBD1|-|TRBV4-2|TRBJ1-4
TGTGCCAGCAGCCCCGGACAGGCCCTTAATGAAAAACTGTTTTTT
CASSPGQALNEKLFF
>-|-|TRBV18|TRBJ2-5
TGTGCCAGCTCACCACGGACACTCCAAGAGACCCAGTACTTC
CASSPRTLQETQYF
>-|-|TRBV12-3/TRBV12-4|TRBJ1-2
TGTGCCAGCAGTCGTGGGCCCTATGGCTACACCTTC
CASSRGPYGYTF
>TRBD1|-|TRBV28|TRBJ1-1
TGTGCCAGCAGTGTACCGGGACAGGGTTGGACTGAAGCTTTCTTT
CASSVPGQGWTEAFF
>TRBD1|-|TRBV6-5|TRBJ1-6
TGTGCCAGCAGTTACTCGACAGGGATGAATTCACCCCTCCACTTT
CASSYSTGMNSPLHF
>TRBD1|-|TRBV6-5|TRBJ2-7
TGTGCCAGCAGTTACACACAGGGGGCCGTGAACTACGAGCAGTACTTC
CASSYTQGAVNYEQYF
>TRBD1|-|TRBV29-1|TRBJ1-4
TGCAGCGTTGAGTCCGGGACAGCGTACGAAAAACTGTTTTTT
CSVESGTAYEKLFF
>-|-|TRBV28|TRBJ2-6
TGTGCCAGCAGAGGGGCCTCTGGGGCCAACGTCCTGACTTTC
CASRGASGANVLTF
>-|-|TRBV7-3|TRBJ2-5
TGTGCCAGCAGTTCTGTGGGGGGTCAAGAGACCCAGTACTTC
CASSSVGGQETQYF
>-|-|TRBV18|TRBJ2-3
TGTGCCAGCTCACCACCGGGTCGGGGGGCTAACTCAGATACGCAGTATTTT
CASSPPGRGANSDTQYF
>TRBD1|-|TRBV5-1|TRBJ2-1
TGCGCCAGCAGCTCCAATCCGACAGGGGGCACCTACAATGAGCAGTTCTTC
CASSSNPTGGTYNEQFF
>TRBD1|-|TRBV7-9|TRBJ1-4
TGTGCCAGCAGCTTTGCAGGGGGGATTAATGAAAAACTGTTTTTT
CASSFAGGINEKLFF